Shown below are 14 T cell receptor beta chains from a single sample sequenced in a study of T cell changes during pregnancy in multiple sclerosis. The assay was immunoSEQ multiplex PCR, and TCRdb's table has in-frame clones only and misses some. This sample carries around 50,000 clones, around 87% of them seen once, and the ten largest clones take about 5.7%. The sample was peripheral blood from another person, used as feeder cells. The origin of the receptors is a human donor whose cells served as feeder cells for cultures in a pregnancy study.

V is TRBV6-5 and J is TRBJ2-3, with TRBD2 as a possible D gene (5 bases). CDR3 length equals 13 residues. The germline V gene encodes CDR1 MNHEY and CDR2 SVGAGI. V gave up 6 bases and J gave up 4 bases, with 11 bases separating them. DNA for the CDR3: TGTGCCAGCAGGGAGCCCGGGGCAGATACGCAGTATTTT. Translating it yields CASREPGADTQYF.

Here the CDR3 reads CASSLGLAGGNEQFF. Here the CDR3 DNA reads TGTGCCAGCAGCCTAGGACTAGCGGGAGGGAATGAGCAGTTCTTC. The chain links TRBV11-1 to TRBJ2-1, with 15 bases fitting TRBD2. J was trimmed by 7 bases and V by 5 bases; bases with no gene match: 3. Per germline, CDR1 SGHAT and CDR2 FQDESV (reference sequence). The CDR3 contains 15 residues.

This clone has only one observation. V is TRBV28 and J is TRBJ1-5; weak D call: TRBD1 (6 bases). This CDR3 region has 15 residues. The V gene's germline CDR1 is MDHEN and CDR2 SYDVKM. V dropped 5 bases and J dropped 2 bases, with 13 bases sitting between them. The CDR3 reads CASSIGGGGNQPQHF. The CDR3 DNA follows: TGTGCCAGCAGTATAGGGGGGGGAGGCAATCAGCCCCAGCATTTT.

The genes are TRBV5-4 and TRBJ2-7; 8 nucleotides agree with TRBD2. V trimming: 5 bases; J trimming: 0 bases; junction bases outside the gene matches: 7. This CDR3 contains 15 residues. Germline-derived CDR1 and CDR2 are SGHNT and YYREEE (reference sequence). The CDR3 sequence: CASSPPLADSYEQYF. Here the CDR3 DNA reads TGTGCCAGCAGTCCCCCACTAGCGGACTCCTACGAGCAGTACTTC.

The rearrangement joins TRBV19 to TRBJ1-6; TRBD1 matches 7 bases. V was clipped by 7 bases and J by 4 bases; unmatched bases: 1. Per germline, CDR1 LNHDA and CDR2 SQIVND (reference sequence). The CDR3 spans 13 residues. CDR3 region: CASMGQYNSPLHF. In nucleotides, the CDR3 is TGTGCCAGTATGGGACAGTATAATTCACCCCTCCACTTT.

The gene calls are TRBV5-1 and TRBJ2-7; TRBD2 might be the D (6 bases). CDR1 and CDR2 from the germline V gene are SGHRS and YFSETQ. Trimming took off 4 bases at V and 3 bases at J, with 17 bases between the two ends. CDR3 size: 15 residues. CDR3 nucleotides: TGCGCCAGCAGCCAGAGGGGCGGGACCGACTACGAGCAGTACTTC. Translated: CASSQRGGTDYEQYF.

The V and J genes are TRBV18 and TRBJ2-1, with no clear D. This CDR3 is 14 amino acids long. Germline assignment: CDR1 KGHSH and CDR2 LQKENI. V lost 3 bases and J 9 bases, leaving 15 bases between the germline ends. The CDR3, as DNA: TGTGCCAGCTCACCGCTCCCCGGGTTAGGTGAGCAGTTCTTC. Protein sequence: CASSPLPGLGEQFF.

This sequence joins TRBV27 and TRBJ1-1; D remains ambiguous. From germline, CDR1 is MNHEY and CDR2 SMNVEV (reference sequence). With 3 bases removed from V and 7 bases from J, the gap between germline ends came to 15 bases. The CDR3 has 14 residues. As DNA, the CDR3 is TGTGCCAGCAGTTTGTTAGGAGACCCCTTTGAAGCTTTCTTT. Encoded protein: CASSLLGDPFEAFF.

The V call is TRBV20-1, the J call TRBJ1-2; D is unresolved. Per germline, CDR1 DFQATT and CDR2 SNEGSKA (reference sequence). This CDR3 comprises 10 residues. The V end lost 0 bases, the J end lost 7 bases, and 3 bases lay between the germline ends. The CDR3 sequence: CSARESGYTF. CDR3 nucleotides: TGCAGTGCTAGAGAGAGTGGCTACACCTTC.

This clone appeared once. CDR3 nucleotide sequence: TGTGCCAGCTCACGGGGGGAAGGGGAAGCTTTCTTT. This codes for CASSRGEGEAFF. The chain uses TRBV18 and TRBJ1-1; D possibly corresponds to TRBD1 (5 bases). V dropped 4 bases and J dropped 8 bases, with 11 bases sitting between them. Germline V lookup: CDR1 KGHSH, CDR2 LQKENI. The CDR3 sequence is 12 residues long. The full variable domain, rest sourced from reference TRBV18 and TRBJ1-1, is NAGVMQNPRHLVRRRGQEARLRCSPMKGHSHVYWYRQLPEEGLKFMVYLQKENIIDESGMPKERFSAEFPKEGPSILRIQQVVRGDSAAYFCASSRGEGEAFFGQGTRLTVV.

CDR3 sequence (DNA): TGTGCCAGCAGTTACTCGTGGTCAGCCAGCACTGAAGCTTTCTTT. It specifies CASSYSWSASTEAFF. The rearrangement uses TRBV6-5 and TRBJ1-1, with unresolved D. Trimming removed 0 bases at V and 4 bases at J, with 12 bases between. The germline V gene encodes CDR1 MNHEY and CDR2 SVGAGI. The CDR3 sequence is 15 residues long.

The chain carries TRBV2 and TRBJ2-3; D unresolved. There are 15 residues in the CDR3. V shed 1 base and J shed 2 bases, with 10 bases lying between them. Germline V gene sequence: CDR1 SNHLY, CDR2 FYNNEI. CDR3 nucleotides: TGTGCCAGCAGTGAAGGACTGCCTCCCACAGATACGCAGTATTTT. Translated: CASSEGLPPTDTQYF.

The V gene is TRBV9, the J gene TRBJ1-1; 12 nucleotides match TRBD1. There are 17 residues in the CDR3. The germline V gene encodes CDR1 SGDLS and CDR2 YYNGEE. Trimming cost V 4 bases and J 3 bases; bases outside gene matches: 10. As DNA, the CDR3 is TGTGCCAGCAGCATTGCCCCGGGACAGGGGGCTTACACTGAAGCTTTCTTT. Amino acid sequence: CASSIAPGQGAYTEAFF.

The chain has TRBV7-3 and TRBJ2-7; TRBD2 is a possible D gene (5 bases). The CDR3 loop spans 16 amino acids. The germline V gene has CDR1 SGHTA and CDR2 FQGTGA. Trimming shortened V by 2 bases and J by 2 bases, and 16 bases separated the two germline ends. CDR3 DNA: TGTGCCAGCAGCTTAGAGGGTTCCAGCGGCGCCTACGAGCAGTACTTC. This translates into CASSLEGSSGAYEQYF. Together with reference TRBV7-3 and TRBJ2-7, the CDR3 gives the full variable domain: GAGVSQTPSNKVTEKGKYVELRCDPISGHTALYWYRQSLGQGPEFLIYFQGTGAADDSGLPNDRFFAVRPEGSVSTLKIQRTERGDSAVYLCASSLEGSSGAYEQYFGPGTRLTVT.